Following are 5 T cell receptor beta chains from one sample sequenced in a study of T cells in Graves' hyperthyroidism and ophthalmopathy. Regions amplified from RNA transcripts were the TCR beta CDR3 regions. First-round RT-PCR with HTBI primers amplified the TCR CDR3 region. TCRdb recomputed calls from the multiplex PCR reads with MiXCR, one row per CDR3 protein. The sample comprises some 400,000 distinct CDR3 sequences, about 13% of which are singletons, and under 25% rests with the top ten. Sequencing was carried out using blood. These receptors all come from a man aged 25 to 40 with Graves' hyperthyroidism that later progressed to Graves' ophthalmopathy.

This chain joins TRBV4-1 and TRBJ2-7, with D perhaps TRBD1 or TRBD2 (5 bases each). The CDR3 sequence is 15 residues long. From germline, CDR1 is MGHRA and CDR2 YSYEKL. The V gene lost 1 base and the J gene lost 0 bases, with 10 bases spanning the gap. The CDR3 here is CASSQGDASSYEQYF. The CDR3, as DNA: TGCGCCAGCAGCCAAGGGGACGCAAGCTCCTACGAGCAGTACTTC.

The genes are TRBV5-1 and TRBJ2-5; 7 nucleotides line up with TRBD2. Unmatched junction bases numbered 10, after V lost 0 bases and J lost 5 bases. Germline loops: CDR1 SGHRS, CDR2 YFSETQ. This CDR3 is built from 16 residues. In DNA, the CDR3 is TGCGCCAGCAGCTTGGGTCCGACTAGCTATAGTGAGACCCAGTACTTC. Protein sequence: CASSLGPTSYSETQYF.

This clonotype was counted a few times. CDR3 DNA: TGTGCCAGCAGCTTATACGCCCGCGGGACTAGCGGCACAGATACGCAGTATTTT. Amino acids: CASSLYARGTSGTDTQYF. The chain recombines TRBV13 with TRBJ2-3; 10 bases are shared with TRBD2. This CDR3 region has 18 residues. Unmatched junction bases numbered 9, after V lost 2 bases and J lost 1 base. The V gene's germline CDR1 is PRHDT and CDR2 FYEKMQ (reference sequence).

This clonotype showed up many times. This chain joins TRBV12-3 or TRBV12-4 and TRBJ1-1; D perhaps matches TRBD1 (6 bases). The CDR3 covers 16 residues. Trimming took off 1 base at V and 1 base at J, with 13 bases between the two ends. The CDR3 bases are TGTGCCAGCAGTTTAGAATCGAACAGGGAGAACACTGAAGCTTTCTTT. Amino acids: CASSLESNRENTEAFF.

This clonotype was detected ten times or more. This chain links TRBV6-1 with TRBJ1-6; TRBD1 matches 8 bases. The CDR3 covers 15 residues. Losses at the gene ends were 5 bases for V and 6 bases for J; bases not matched to a gene: 6. CDR1 and CDR2 from the germline V gene are MNHNS and SASEGT. CDR3 sequence: CASSPGTGGNSPLHF. CDR3 DNA sequence: TGTGCCAGCAGTCCCGGGACAGGCGGTAATTCACCCCTCCACTTT.